The 4 T cell receptor beta chains below come from one sample, sequenced in a study of blood T cell repertoires in COVID-19. Profiled with immunoSEQ multiplex PCR; TCRdb holds only in-frame clones, not every one. Among 130,000 or so clones listed, 60% to 80% were seen once. Sample: peripheral blood. These receptors all come from a woman in her seventies with acute or convalescent COVID-19.

This clone came up a few times. The genes are TRBV19 and TRBJ1-5; 8 positions agree with TRBD1. Losses at the gene ends were 5 bases for V and 4 bases for J; bases not matched to a gene: 4. This CDR3 has 14 amino acids. Germline CDR1 reads LNHDA; CDR2 reads SQIVND (reference sequence). CDR3 sequence reads: CASSDRGLNQPQHF. The CDR3 coding sequence is TGTGCCAGTAGTGACAGGGGACTAAATCAGCCCCAGCATTTT. Complete variable domain (other parts from reference TRBV19 and TRBJ1-5): DGGITQSPKYLFRKEGQNVTLSCEQNLNHDAMYWYRQDPGQGLRLIYYSQIVNDFQKGDIAEGYSVSREKKESFPLTVTSAQKNPTAFYLCASSDRGLNQPQHFGDGTRLSIL.

The V and J genes are TRBV12-5 and TRBJ2-7; the D gene is possibly TRBD1 (5 bases). The CDR3 sequence is 13 residues long. Trimming took 6 bases from V and 2 from J, leaving 11 bases between them. CDR1 and CDR2 from the germline V gene are LGHNT and FRNRAP. CDR3: CASGGAPAYEQYF. CDR3 nucleotides: TGTGCTAGTGGAGGGGCCCCAGCCTACGAGCAGTACTTC. The full variable domain, rest sourced from reference TRBV12-5 and TRBJ2-7, is DARVTQTPRHKVTEMGQEVTMRCQPILGHNTVFWYRQTMMQGLELLAYFRNRAPLDDSGMPKDRFSAEMPDATLATLKIQPSEPRDSAVYFCASGGAPAYEQYFGPGTRLTVT.

The CDR3 loop reads CASKRSGNSNTGELFF. The CDR3 DNA reads TGTGCCAGCAAAAGAAGCGGCAACTCGAACACCGGGGAGCTGTTTTTT. The V gene is TRBV5-6, the J gene TRBJ2-2, with D tentatively TRBD2 (5 bases). Trimming pared 6 bases from V and 0 bases from J, leaving 15 bases between. Germline V gives CDR1 SGHDT, CDR2 YYEEEE. This CDR3 has 16 residues.

This chain uses TRBV18 with TRBJ1-2, with 7 bases identical to TRBD1. Trimming cost V 1 base and J 1 base; bases outside gene matches: 6. The CDR3 covers 16 residues. Per germline, CDR1 KGHSH and CDR2 LQKENI. CDR3 nucleotides: TGTGCCAGCTCACCACAAGGCGGGACAGTTAACTATGGCTACACCTTC. Encoded protein: CASSPQGGTVNYGYTF. Variable domain in full (rest from reference TRBV18 and TRBJ1-2): NAGVMQNPRHLVRRRGQEARLRCSPMKGHSHVYWYRQLPEEGLKFMVYLQKENIIDESGMPKERFSAEFPKEGPSILRIQQVVRGDSAAYFCASSPQGGTVNYGYTFGSGTRLTVV.